This entry lists 21 T cell receptor beta chains sequenced from one sample in a study of shared clonotypes between healthy human individuals (TCRdb year 2020). Libraries were built with the immunoSEQ multiplex PCR assay. Not all clones reach the TCRdb copy of this immuneACCESS table, which keeps in-frame sequences only. Checked studies attribute under half of the gap to unresolved V genes and leave the rest unexplained. The sample table shows about 2,200,000 clones, and about 92% are seen once. Approximately 1.7% of the sample is taken by the ten largest. CD8 naive samples were CD45RO-negative cells positively selected for CCR7, giving a CD45RA+CCR7+ population that excluded TemRA cells. The specimen was naive CD8+ T cells from PBMCs. Interpreted using the paper, the cell subset or site label stands for: CD45RA+CCR7+. The receptors come from a man aged 18 to 29 in good health. Some clones in this sample may be carry-over from other donors' samples.

The J gene is TRBJ1-1, the V gene TRBV4-1; no reliable D call. The CDR3 covers 17 residues. Trimming removed 0 bases from V and 6 bases from J, with 20 bases in between. Germline V gene lookup returns CDR1 MGHRA and CDR2 YSYEKL. CDR3 sequence: CASSQEYIGRLGSEAFF. CDR3 in DNA: TGCGCCAGCAGCCAAGAATATATTGGGCGATTGGGTTCTGAAGCTTTCTTT.

A note on this clone: At the DNA level, this CDR3 is encoded by other sequences in the same sample as well. The gene calls are TRBV19 and TRBJ2-7; 7 bases map to TRBD2. After removal of 3 bases from V and 0 bases from J, the junction contained 2 bases not matched to a gene. The CDR3 contains 14 residues. Germline CDR1 LNHDA, CDR2 SQIVND (reference sequence). This chain's CDR3 is CASSIRGSSYEQYF. The CDR3, as DNA: TGTGCCAGTAGTATTCGCGGGAGCTCCTACGAGCAGTACTTC.

V and J are TRBV5-1 and TRBJ1-1; 7 bases line up with TRBD1. V lost 2 bases to trimming and J lost 7 bases; unmatched junction nucleotides: 5. The length of the CDR3 is 13 residues. Per germline, CDR1 SGHRS and CDR2 YFSETQ. CDR3 nucleotides: TGCGCCAGCAGCTTTGAGGGGACAGATGAAGCTTTCTTT. As protein: CASSFEGTDEAFF.

A note on this clone: This same CDR3 is encoded by further DNA sequences in the sample. This chain links TRBV7-9 with TRBJ2-1, with 9 bases that match TRBD2. Losses at the gene ends were 8 bases for V and 1 base for J; bases not matched to a gene: 3. CDR3 length equals 14 residues. The germline V gene encodes CDR1 SEHNR and CDR2 FQNEAQ (reference sequence). The CDR3 loop is CASRSGSSYNEQFF. CDR3 DNA sequence: TGTGCCAGCCGTAGCGGGAGTTCCTACAATGAGCAGTTCTTC.

The V call is TRBV13, the J call TRBJ2-5, with D hard to call. Germline values: CDR1 PRHDT, CDR2 FYEKMQ (reference sequence). V lost 4 bases, J lost 5 bases, and 14 bases lay in between. The CDR3 consists of 14 residues. The CDR3 nucleotides are TGTGCCAGCAGCTCGAACCTATCCCCGGAGACCCAGTACTTC. Translation gives CASSSNLSPETQYF.

The V gene is TRBV7-2, the J gene TRBJ2-3; D gene uncertain. Germline lookup yields CDR1 SGHTA and CDR2 FQGNSA. V was cut by 1 base and J by 0 bases, with 5 bases left in between. The CDR3 totals 14 residues. Here the CDR3 DNA reads TGTGCCAGCAGCTTAGGTTTTAGCACAGATACGCAGTATTTT. Translating it yields CASSLGFSTDTQYF.

The rearrangement uses TRBV11-2 and TRBJ1-1, with 7 nucleotides matching TRBD1. CDR3 length: 16 residues. The V and J ends lost 1 base and 10 bases, in that order; junction bases with no gene match: 15. The germline gives CDR1 SGHAT, CDR2 FQNNGV. The CDR3 nucleotides read TGTGCCAGCAGCTTAGTTGTTGGCAGGGGGACTAATGGAGCTTTCTTT. It yields the protein CASSLVVGRGTNGAFF.

This clone is a singleton in its sample. The chain links TRBV7-9 to TRBJ1-3; D is perhaps TRBD1 (5 bases). The CDR3 extends over 15 amino acids. V dropped 2 bases and J dropped 8 bases, with 16 bases sitting between them. CDR1 is SEHNR, CDR2 FQNEAQ, per germline (reference sequence). The CDR3 nucleotides read TGTGCCAGCAGCTTAAAACGGGGCCCAGGAGACACCATATATTTT. Protein: CASSLKRGPGDTIYF.

V gene TRBV9 combines with J gene TRBJ2-5; tentatively, D is TRBD2 (6 bases). The V and J ends lost 3 bases and 3 bases respectively, with 12 bases between them. The CDR3 is made up of 14 amino acids. Germline V gives CDR1 SGDLS, CDR2 YYNGEE. CDR3 amino acids: CASSAPPGEETQYF. The CDR3 DNA reads TGTGCCAGCAGCGCGCCCCCGGGGGAAGAGACCCAGTACTTC.

For this clone: Other DNA variants within this sample encode the same CDR3. The chain carries TRBV30 and TRBJ2-7, with 7 bases lining up with TRBD1. CDR3 length: 12 residues. Germline-derived CDR1 and CDR2 are GTSNPN and SVGIG (reference sequence). J was trimmed by 5 bases and V by 0 bases; bases with no gene match: 1. This CDR3 reads CAWSVRGNEQYF. The CDR3, as DNA: TGTGCCTGGAGTGTCAGGGGGAACGAGCAGTACTTC.

The chain has TRBV11-3 and TRBJ2-3, with 10 bases matching TRBD2. Germline-derived CDR1 and CDR2 are SGHNT and YENEEA. V dropped 5 bases and J dropped 3; count of bases not matched to a gene: 5. This CDR3 has 15 amino acids. The CDR3 sequence: CASSRLAGETDTQYF. In DNA, the CDR3 is TGTGCCAGCAGCCGGCTAGCGGGAGAAACAGATACGCAGTATTTT. Filled out from reference TRBV11-3 and TRBJ2-3, the complete variable domain reads EAGVVQSPRYKIIEKKQPVAFWCNPISGHNTLYWYLQNLGQGPELLIRYENEEAVDDSQLPKDRFSAERLKGVDSTLKIQPAELGDSAVYLCASSRLAGETDTQYFGPGTRLTVL.

The rearrangement joins TRBV5-4 to TRBJ1-1, with a tentative D call TRBD1 (6 bases). The germline V gene encodes CDR1 SGHNT and CDR2 YYREEE (reference sequence). Deletions cut 2 bases from V and 7 bases from J, with 12 bases between. This CDR3 comprises 13 residues. This chain's CDR3 is CASSFSLGGEAFF. The CDR3 DNA reads as TGTGCCAGCAGCTTCAGTTTAGGGGGTGAAGCTTTCTTT.

The J gene is TRBJ1-5, the V gene TRBV28; a possible D gene is TRBD1 (5 bases). The CDR3 is 18 amino acids. The V gene lost 3 bases and the J gene lost 0 bases, with 18 bases spanning the gap. Germline V gene lookup returns CDR1 MDHEN and CDR2 SYDVKM. For the CDR3, the DNA is TGTGCCAGCAGTTTCCCCGGGACCCTAAAGGCTAGCAATCAGCCCCAGCATTTT. It codes for CASSFPGTLKASNQPQHF.

This chain uses TRBV7-8 with TRBJ2-5; 7 bases agree with TRBD2. The V gene end was trimmed by 2 bases and the J gene end by 2 bases; junction bases not matched to a gene: 5. Germline V gene lookup returns CDR1 SGHVS and CDR2 FQNEAQ. The CDR3 runs to 15 residues. CDR3 amino acids: CASSLWEGLQETQYF. CDR3 nucleotides: TGTGCCAGCAGCTTATGGGAGGGACTTCAAGAGACCCAGTACTTC.

V gene TRBV4-1 combines with J gene TRBJ2-7, with TRBD1 matching over 9 bases. Germline loops: CDR1 MGHRA, CDR2 YSYEKL. With 5 bases clipped from V and 5 bases from J, the junction kept 4 bases outside the gene matches. There are 13 residues in the CDR3. This CDR3 reads CASSGRDRDEQYF. The DNA of the CDR3 is TGCGCCAGCAGCGGCCGGGACAGGGACGAGCAGTACTTC.

The V gene is TRBV11-1, the J gene TRBJ2-1; D uncertain. V lost 4 bases, J lost 9 bases, and 13 bases lay in between. From germline, CDR1 is SGHAT and CDR2 FQDESV (reference sequence). CDR3 length: 13 amino acids. The CDR3 here is CASSSNVVGEQFF. The CDR3 nucleotides are TGTGCCAGCAGCTCAAACGTGGTGGGTGAGCAGTTCTTC.

The rearrangement joins TRBV7-8 to TRBJ2-2; 10 bases map to TRBD2. The germline gives CDR1 SGHVS, CDR2 FQNEAQ. The CDR3 sequence is 16 residues long. The J segment lost 5 bases and the V segment lost 7 bases, leaving 10 bases of the junction unmatched. The chain's CDR3 is CASTRLAGVGTGELFF. The CDR3 bases are TGTGCCAGCACCCGGCTAGCGGGAGTGGGAACCGGGGAGCTGTTTTTT.

This chain links TRBV7-3 with TRBJ2-1; TRBD2 agrees at 9 bases. Germline loops: CDR1 SGHTA, CDR2 FQGTGA. V lost 3 bases, J lost 1 base, and 4 bases stayed unmatched. The CDR3 loop spans 16 amino acids. The chain's CDR3 is CASSFHLAGSYNEQFF. DNA of the CDR3: TGTGCCAGCAGCTTCCACCTAGCGGGATCCTACAATGAGCAGTTCTTC.

This clone was counted a few times. The rearrangement joins TRBV7-2 to TRBJ2-7, with D possibly TRBD1 on 6 matching bases. Trimming removed 1 base at V and 0 bases at J, with 13 bases between. Germline values: CDR1 SGHTA, CDR2 FQGNSA. The CDR3 consists of 16 residues. The CDR3 region is CASSLVSAGASYEQYF. CDR3 sequence (DNA): TGTGCCAGCAGCTTAGTCTCAGCAGGGGCCTCCTACGAGCAGTACTTC.

For this clone: Within the sample, other DNA sequences also encode this same CDR3. The chain joins TRBV7-9 to TRBJ2-2; D is unresolved. CDR1 is SEHNR, CDR2 FQNEAQ, per germline (reference sequence). This CDR3 spans 12 amino acids. Trimming left V 5 bases short and J 2 bases short, with 3 bases between. CDR3 amino acids: CASSTNTGELFF. Here the CDR3 DNA reads TGTGCCAGCAGCACCAACACCGGGGAGCTGTTTTTT. Supplemented by reference TRBV7-9 and TRBJ2-2, the full variable domain reads DTGVSQNPRHKITKRGQNVTFRCDPISEHNRLYWYRQTLGQGPEFLTYFQNEAQLEKSRLLSDRFSAERPKGSFSTLEIQRTEQGDSAMYLCASSTNTGELFFGEGSRLTVL.

The chain joins TRBV10-3 to TRBJ2-1; unclear D gene. Germline CDR1 and CDR2: ENHRY and SYGVKD. The CDR3 sequence is 13 residues long. Between the trimmed V and J ends, which lost 0 bases and 6 bases, there was a span of 6 bases. The CDR3, as DNA: TGTGCCATCAGTGAGTCAAGAGCCAATGAGCAGTTCTTC. It translates to CAISESRANEQFF.